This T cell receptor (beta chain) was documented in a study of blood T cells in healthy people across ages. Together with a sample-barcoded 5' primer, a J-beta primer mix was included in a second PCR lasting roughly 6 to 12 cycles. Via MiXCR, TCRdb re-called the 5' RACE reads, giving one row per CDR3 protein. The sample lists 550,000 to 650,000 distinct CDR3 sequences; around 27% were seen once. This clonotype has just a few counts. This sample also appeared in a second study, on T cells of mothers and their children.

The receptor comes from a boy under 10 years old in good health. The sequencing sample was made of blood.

CDR3 coding DNA: TGTGCCAGCAGCCCCAGGGGCGGCCCCCTAGCCAAAAACATTCAGTACTTC. This codes for CASSPRGGPLAKNIQYF. The rearrangement uses TRBV7-2 and TRBJ2-4; maybe TRBD1 (6 bases). The germline V and J ends were trimmed by 5 bases and 0 bases, with 17 bases remaining between them. This CDR3 is built from 17 residues. Per germline, CDR1 SGHTA and CDR2 FQGNSA.